The present entry profiles one T cell receptor (beta chain) with its context. Noted treatment: 19 received Ad26.COV2.S at low or high dose, single or two shots; 5 received placebo; per-sample allocation not given. On day 63 after the first injection, vaccine and placebo recipients gave samples. The data are from a study of Ad26.COV2.S vaccination and SARS-CoV-2 variants. V was clipped by 4 bases and J by 0 bases, with 10 bases between them. The CDR3 consists of 14 residues. Germline loops: CDR1 SGDLS, CDR2 YYNGEE. Sequencing used immunoSEQ multiplex PCR; TCRdb keeps in-frame clones, though not all of them. Of 410,000 or so clones in the sample, around 92% were seen once.

The TCR comes from a person between 18 and 59 years old who received the Ad26.COV2.S COVID-19 vaccine or a placebo. V gene TRBV9 combines with J gene TRBJ1-1; the D is unclear. The sequences come from peripheral blood, collected in a trial of Ad26.COV2.S vaccine versus placebo. CDR3 DNA sequence: TGTGCCAGCAGCCCCCCTCCTTTGAACACTGAAGCTTTCTTT. Amino acids: CASSPPPLNTEAFF.